This passage covers 9 T cell receptor beta chains from one sample sequenced in a study of blood T cell repertoires in COVID-19. Produced via immunoSEQ multiplex PCR; TCRdb's table is partial and in-frame only. The top ten clones hold around 8.1% of a sample with under 200,000 clones, approximately 80% of them seen once. Input material: peripheral blood. The receptor set was obtained from a man in his 60s with acute or convalescent COVID-19.

The genes are TRBV10-3 and TRBJ2-2; D not certain. The CDR3 has 14 amino acids. Trimming pared 6 bases from V and 3 bases from J, leaving 11 bases between. Germline V gene sequence: CDR1 ENHRY, CDR2 SYGVKD. The CDR3 DNA sequence: TGTGCCATCAGAGAACAGCCCGACACCGGGGAGCTGTTTTTT. Translated: CAIREQPDTGELFF.

The chain uses TRBV21-1 and TRBJ1-1; TRBD1, as called in the table, went unchecked against the DNA. TRBV21-1 is a pseudogene segment. The CDR3 is made up of 16 amino acids. The DNA of the CDR3 is TGTGCCAGCAGCAAAGGCCGGGACAGTAAGAACACTGAAGCTTTCTTT. This translates into CASSKGRDSKNTEAFF.

This clone was counted between two and nine times. V gene TRBV7-8 combines with J gene TRBJ2-1; possibly TRBD1 for D (6 bases). CDR1 and CDR2 from the germline V gene are SGHVS and FQNEAQ. With 5 bases removed from V and 5 bases from J, the gap between germline ends came to 13 bases. This CDR3 has 14 residues. The CDR3: CASSHGRTDNEQFF. Written as DNA, the CDR3 is TGTGCCAGCAGCCACGGTAGGACAGACAATGAGCAGTTCTTC.

The chain joins TRBV5-6 to TRBJ2-7; no clear D. This CDR3 is 12 amino acids long. V was shortened by 1 base and J by 4 bases, with 6 bases between the two germline ends. Germline CDR1 and CDR2: SGHDT and YYEEEE. Written as DNA, the CDR3 is TGTGCCAGCAGCTTGAAGCAATACGAGCAGTACTTC. Translated, it gives CASSLKQYEQYF.

The rearrangement uses TRBV18 and TRBJ1-1; the match to TRBD1 covers 11 bases. The CDR3 is 15 residues long. Per the germline V gene, CDR1 is KGHSH and CDR2 is LQKENI. Trimming took 3 bases from V and 7 from J; bases not matched to a gene: 7. The CDR3 sequence: CASSPNTDRGLEAFF. The CDR3 DNA reads TGTGCCAGCTCACCTAATACGGACAGGGGGCTTGAAGCTTTCTTT.

This clone was picked up many times. This chain links TRBV18 with TRBJ1-2; weak D call: TRBD1 (5 bases). The V end was cut by 5 bases, the J end by 4 bases, with 17 bases between. CDR1 is KGHSH, CDR2 LQKENI, per germline. The CDR3 consists of 15 residues. Here the CDR3 reads CASSSSGRGGYGYTF. CDR3 bases: TGTGCCAGCTCATCTTCTGGAAGGGGCGGCTATGGCTACACCTTC.

The chain combines TRBV5-6 with TRBJ2-6, with D possibly being TRBD1 (6 bases). The CDR3 spans 16 residues. V was cut by 6 bases and J by 1 base, with 14 bases left in between. Germline V CDR1 and CDR2: SGHDT, YYEEEE. The DNA for the CDR3 is TGTGCCAGCACCCTTCCAGGGGCGTCTGGGGCCAACGTCCTGACTTTC. Translation gives CASTLPGASGANVLTF.

The genes are TRBV5-1 and TRBJ1-6, with TRBD1 as a possible D gene (5 bases). The CDR3 contains 16 residues. The V and J ends lost 0 bases and 5 bases respectively, with 12 bases between them. Germline CDR1 SGHRS, CDR2 YFSETQ. The DNA for the CDR3 is TGCGCCAGCAGCTTGGCCTCGGGGGGTGATAATTCACCCCTCCACTTT. It encodes CASSLASGGDNSPLHF.

This clone was recorded once. V gene TRBV18 combines with J gene TRBJ2-1; no firm D call. This CDR3 contains 14 residues. Germline CDR1 KGHSH, CDR2 LQKENI. V lost 1 base and J 5 bases, leaving 9 bases between the germline ends. The CDR3 region is CASSPQTAHNEQFF. In DNA form, the CDR3 reads TGTGCCAGCTCACCACAAACTGCCCACAATGAGCAGTTCTTC.